This is a list of T cell receptor beta chains from one sample in a study of response to subunit inactivated influenza vaccine. Each CDR3 protein gets one entry after TCRdb re-called the RT-PCR reads with MiXCR. Of about 620,000 distinct CDR3 sequences in the sample, 10% to 15% were seen once. The specimen was PBMCs from blood, collected on the day of vaccination. These receptors were collected from a man aged 50 or older who received an inactivated influenza vaccine. CDR3s include the opening cysteine and the closing phenylalanine or tryptophan. A D gene is named only where the DNA matches it firmly. Rows give clone size only sometimes, using once, few, many, or a class for an expanded clone.

clone_size	v_call	j_call	d_call	cdr3_nt	cdr3_aa
many	TRBV10-3	TRBJ1-1	NA	TGTGCCATCAGTGAGTCTCCAGCCATGAACACTGAAGCTTTCTTT	CAISESPAMNTEAFF
NA	TRBV5-5	TRBJ2-3	TRBD1	TGTGCCAGCAGCCCTTGGGGAAACAGGGGTACAGATACGCAGTATTTT	CASSPWGNRGTDTQYF
few	TRBV5-1	TRBJ2-1	TRBD2	TGCGCCAGCAGGGTCGACGGGACTAGCGGGATGGGTGAGCAGTTCTTC	CASRVDGTSGMGEQFF
NA	TRBV30	TRBJ2-1	NA	TGTGCCTGGAGTGGAGGTCCGCCGGGTGAGCAGTTCTTC	CAWSGGPPGEQFF
NA	TRBV7-8	TRBJ2-1	NA	TGTGCCAGCAGCTTATGGGTCGTGCAGGGCGATGAGCAGTTCTTC	CASSLWVVQGDEQFF
NA	TRBV28	TRBJ1-5	NA	TGTGCCAGCAGAGGTGGGGGAGGGCAGCCCCAGCATTTT	CASRGGGGQPQHF
NA	TRBV7-9	TRBJ1-4	TRBD1	TGTGCCAGCAGTCGACAGGGTGAAGCTGAAAAACTGTTTTTT	CASSRQGEAEKLFF
many	TRBV4-1	TRBJ1-1	TRBD1	TGCGCCAGCAGCCAGGGACAGGGTAGGACTGAAGCTTTCTTT	CASSQGQGRTEAFF
few	TRBV28	TRBJ1-1	NA	TGTGCCAGCAGTTTAATAGGCGGGAGCAGCCCCCGGAACACTGAAGCTTTCTTT	CASSLIGGSSPRNTEAFF
NA	TRBV20-1	TRBJ1-5	NA	TGCAGTGCTAGAGATCTGGGATCAGGCAATCAGCCCCAGCATTTT	CSARDLGSGNQPQHF
few	TRBV12-3/TRBV12-4	TRBJ2-7	TRBD2	TGTGCCAGCAGCAAAACCGGGGACTACTACGAGCAGTACTTC	CASSKTGDYYEQYF
NA	TRBV15	TRBJ2-1	TRBD2	TGTGCCACCAGCAGAGATCCCGGGACTAGCGGGAGAAATGAGCAGTTCTTC	CATSRDPGTSGRNEQFF
NA	TRBV6-2/TRBV6-3	TRBJ2-7	TRBD1	TGTGCCAGCAGAACTATCCGGGACAGTCACTACGAGCAGTACTTC	CASRTIRDSHYEQYF
NA	TRBV4-1	TRBJ2-5	NA	TGCGCCAGCAGCCAACCTCAGGGCCAAGAGACCCAGTACTTC	CASSQPQGQETQYF
many	TRBV6-2/TRBV6-3	TRBJ1-5	NA	TGTGCCAGCAGTTACGGAGGGCGGACGGGTCAGCCCCAGCATTTT	CASSYGGRTGQPQHF
few	TRBV7-9	TRBJ2-3	TRBD1	TGTGCCAGCAGTTATACAGGGGAAGATACGCAGTATTTT	CASSYTGEDTQYF
NA	TRBV5-1	TRBJ2-7	NA	TGCGCCAGCAGCACGGGCGCAGGGACATACGAGCAGTACTTC	CASSTGAGTYEQYF